These 15 T cell receptor beta chains share one sample of origin, sequenced in a study of tumor and adjacent non-tumor tissue in lung cancer. Three rounds of nested PCR, following a modified ARM-PCR protocol, produced the TCRbeta library. Using its own MiXCR run on the multiplex PCR reads, TCRdb lists one record per CDR3 protein. The sample shows some 47,000 distinct CDR3 sequences, roughly 60% of them seen only once. This sample's RNA came from whole unsorted tissue. More than 3 cm separated this lung sample from the edge of the tumor. The sample taken for sequencing was distant non-tumor lung tissue. Every receptor here comes from a woman aged 40 to 50 with non-small cell lung cancer.

In its sample, this clonotype is medium-sized. V and J are TRBV6-2 or TRBV6-3 and TRBJ2-4; the D gene is possibly TRBD1 (6 bases). V was trimmed by 6 bases and J by 8 bases, leaving 14 bases between them. This CDR3 comprises 13 residues. CDR1 is MNHEY and CDR2 is SVGEGT in the germline V gene. As DNA, the CDR3 is TGTGCCAGCAGGGAACAGGGAAGGGACATTCAGTACTTC. Amino acids: CASREQGRDIQYF.

In this sample, this clonotype turned up many times. V and J are TRBV5-1 and TRBJ2-5, with D maybe TRBD2 (5 bases). V lost 7 bases and J 2 bases, leaving 12 bases between the germline ends. Germline CDR1 SGHRS, CDR2 YFSETQ. The CDR3 runs to 13 residues. CDR3 in DNA: TGCGCCAGCGGAGCGGCAGTACAAGAGACCCAGTACTTC. It is translated as CASGAAVQETQYF.

This clonotype has just a few counts. The CDR3, as DNA: TGTGCCAGCAGACCCCTCCTAGGGACAGGGTCCACTGAAGCTTTCTTT. As protein: CASRPLLGTGSTEAFF. The rearrangement uses TRBV28 and TRBJ1-1, with 9 bases matching TRBD1. V trimming: 6 bases; J trimming: 4 bases; junction bases outside the gene matches: 12. Germline CDR1 and CDR2: MDHEN and SYDVKM. CDR3 length equals 16 residues.

A word on this clonotype: One end of the junction varies from germline; a read error may be responsible. The chain recombines TRBV6-1 with TRBJ2-3, with TRBD2 identical over 7 bases. Germline V lookup: CDR1 MNHNS, CDR2 SASEGT. The CDR3 length is 13 residues. CDR3 sequence: CDSGSGRTDKLYF. The CDR3 nucleotides are TGTGACAGCGGTAGCGGGCGCACAGATAAGCTGTATTTT.

In this sample, this clonotype turned up a few times. Since a much larger clone is just one base distant, this may be a read error. This chain links TRBV10-2 with TRBJ2-1, with D tentatively TRBD1 (8 bases). The germline V gene encodes CDR1 WSHSY and CDR2 SAAADI. The V and J ends lost 7 bases and 5 bases respectively, with 15 bases between them. The CDR3 covers 14 residues. CDR3 nucleotide sequence: TGCGCCAGCATTGTACAGGGGGGGAACAATGAGCAGTTCTTC. Encoded protein: CASIVQGGNNEQFF.

Concerning this clonotype itself: This may come from a read error, since a much larger clone is one base off. A read error is likely, as this CDR3 ends without the conserved phenylalanine or tryptophan. This sequence joins TRBV6-1 and TRBJ1-5; no reliable D call. Germline loops: CDR1 MNHNS, CDR2 SASEGT. V was trimmed by 4 bases and J by 3 bases, leaving 10 bases between them. The CDR3 loop spans 14 amino acids. The CDR3 protein is CASSASITNQPQHL. The CDR3 bases are TGTGCCAGCAGTGCGTCAATTACCAATCAGCCCCAGCATTTG.

For this clonotype: The conserved closing phenylalanine or tryptophan is absent in this CDR3, likely reflecting a read error. V is TRBV10-3 and J is TRBJ1-5, with D hard to call. The CDR3 loop spans 13 amino acids. Germline-derived CDR1 and CDR2 are ENHRY and SYGVKD. CDR3 sequence reads: CAISESGSMSQHS. CDR3 nucleotide sequence: TGTGCGATCAGTGAATCAGGAAGCATGTCCCAGCATTCT.

A remark on this clonotype: The junction does not match germline at one end; this may be a read error. The V call is TRBV6-2 or TRBV6-3, the J call TRBJ2-7, with 8 bases lining up with TRBD2. Germline values: CDR1 MNHEY, CDR2 SVGEGT. CDR3 length: 13 amino acids. CDR3 amino acids: CASSYGRWRGAIF. The CDR3 DNA sequence: TGCGCCAGCAGTTACGGGCGGTGGCGGGGGGCCATATTC.

This clonotype has at least ten counts. This chain connects TRBV20-1 to TRBJ2-2; 7 positions agree with TRBD2. Trimming cost V 6 bases and J 3 bases; bases outside gene matches: 7. The CDR3 has 14 residues. Germline V gene lookup returns CDR1 DFQATT and CDR2 SNEGSKA (reference sequence). This chain's CDR3 is CSARGTTDTGELFF. The DNA of the CDR3 is TGCAGTGCGCGGGGGACTACGGACACCGGGGAGCTGTTTTTT.

The chain links TRBV11-3 to TRBJ2-7; 7 positions agree with TRBD2. This CDR3 spans 16 amino acids. The germline V gene has CDR1 SGHNT and CDR2 YENEEA. The V and J ends lost 4 bases and 2 bases, in that order; junction bases with no gene match: 11. This CDR3 is CASSSSIWGGTYEQYF. The CDR3 nucleotides are TGTGCCAGCAGCTCCTCTATTTGGGGGGGGACCTACGAGCAGTACTTC.

V is TRBV28 and J is TRBJ1-5, with D uncertain. V lost 4 bases to trimming and J lost 1 base, with 11 bases between them. The length of the CDR3 is 15 residues. Germline lookup yields CDR1 MDHEN and CDR2 SYDVKM. The CDR3 loop is CASSSDGISNQPQHF. The DNA of the CDR3 is TGTGCCAGCAGTTCTGACGGGATCAGCAATCAGCCCCAGCATTTT.

As to this clonotype: Relative to the germline gene, one junction end is altered; a read error may explain this. The chain recombines TRBV11-2 with TRBJ2-1; a possible D gene is TRBD2 (7 bases). The CDR3 is 18 residues long. Germline CDR1 and CDR2: SGHAT and FQNNGV. In nucleotides, the CDR3 is TGTGCCAACAGCTTAGCCCTATGGTTGGGGGGGGGCCTGAATGAGCAGTTCTTC. Amino acid sequence: CANSLALWLGGGLNEQFF.

This clonotype is classed as medium-sized. The chain combines TRBV11-2 with TRBJ2-3; D is undetermined. The germline V and J ends were trimmed by 4 bases and 0 bases, with 8 bases remaining between them. The CDR3 extends over 14 amino acids. Germline CDR1 is SGHAT and CDR2 is FQNNGV. In DNA form, the CDR3 reads TGTGCCAGCAGCTCGATGACTAGCACAGATACGCAGTATTTT. Translated: CASSSMTSTDTQYF. Complete variable domain (other parts from reference TRBV11-2 and TRBJ2-3): EAGVAQSPRYKIIEKRQSVAFWCNPISGHATLYWYQQILGQGPKLLIQFQNNGVVDDSQLPKDRFSAERLKGVDSTLKIQPAKLEDSAVYLCASSSMTSTDTQYFGPGTRLTVL.

For this clonotype: No conserved phenylalanine or tryptophan ends this CDR3, so it is likely a read error. The V and J genes are TRBV10-3 and TRBJ2-3; D might be TRBD1 (6 bases). V was clipped by 6 bases and J by 5 bases, with 18 bases between them. The CDR3 loop spans 15 amino acids. Germline V gene sequence: CDR1 ENHRY, CDR2 SYGVKD. The CDR3 DNA reads as TGTGCCATCAGCGAAACACAGGGAGTAGGAGATACGCAGTATTCT. It specifies CAISETQGVGDTQYS.

Regarding this clonotype: An end of the junction differs from the germline gene, which may be a read error. The genes are TRBV6-4 and TRBJ2-1; 10 bases line up with TRBD2. This CDR3 is built from 15 residues. Germline assignment: CDR1 MRHNA and CDR2 SNTAGT. CDR3 bases: TGTGCCAGCAGTGACAGCGGGGGGGAGGTCGATGTGCAGTTTTTC. Its translation is CASSDSGGEVDVQFF.